The 26 T cell receptor beta chains in this list originate from one sample, sequenced in a study of T cell repertoires in cytomegalovirus infection. One entry per CDR3 protein, called by TCRdb with MiXCR from the reads. Of under 200,000 distinct CDR3 sequences in the sample, roughly 9% were seen once. Sequencing used PBMCs. Receptors originate from a human donor in good health (CMV status not recorded). Some clones in this sample may be carry-over from other donors' samples.

This clonotype was counted between two and nine times. CDR3: CSVDPGGNYGYTF. In DNA, the CDR3 is TGCAGCGTTGACCCGGGAGGGAACTATGGCTACACCTTC. The chain uses TRBV29-1 and TRBJ1-2; D unclear. The CDR3 extends over 13 amino acids. CDR1 SQVTM and CDR2 ANQGSEA come from the germline V gene. Trimming left V 3 bases short and J 2 bases short, with 10 bases between.

In this sample, this clonotype turned up many times. The chain employs TRBV6-2 or TRBV6-3 and TRBJ2-6; no reliable D call. The germline V gene has CDR1 MNHEY and CDR2 SVGEGT. This CDR3 spans 15 amino acids. Trimming removed 0 bases from V and 0 bases from J, with 3 bases in between. DNA of the CDR3: TGTGCCAGCAGTTACTCGGGCTCTGGGGCCAACGTCCTGACTTTC. It encodes CASSYSGSGANVLTF.

This clonotype was observed a handful of times. V usage is TRBV20-1 and J usage is TRBJ1-1; 7 bases align to TRBD1. There are 14 residues in the CDR3. Per the germline V gene, CDR1 is DFQATT and CDR2 is SNEGSKA (reference sequence). Germline trimming cut 5 bases from V and 1 base from J; bases unmatched to any gene: 7. CDR3 loop: CSASTTGPNTEAFF. In DNA form, the CDR3 reads TGCAGTGCTTCTACGACAGGGCCGAACACTGAAGCTTTCTTT.

This clonotype was recorded once. CDR3 nucleotide sequence: TGTGCCTGCAGCCGGGAGACAGGGGAGCTCTATGGCTACACCTTC. It encodes CACSRETGELYGYTF. This sequence joins TRBV19 and TRBJ1-2, with 8 bases matching TRBD1. CDR3 length equals 15 residues. V was clipped by 11 bases and J by 4 bases; unmatched bases: 15. Germline CDR1 and CDR2: LNHDA and SQIVND (reference sequence).

This clonotype was observed a few times. The chain is built from TRBV12-3 or TRBV12-4 and TRBJ2-5, with D tentatively TRBD2 (6 bases). Trimming cost V 7 bases and J 5 bases, with 11 bases left between them. The CDR3 contains 12 residues. CDR3 sequence (DNA): TGTGCCAGCAACCTAGGAGGGGAGACCCAGTACTTC. It specifies CASNLGGETQYF.

At least ten counts were recorded for this clonotype. The J gene is TRBJ2-7, the V gene TRBV3-1, with 11 bases fitting TRBD2. CDR3 length equals 14 residues. Losses at the gene ends were 8 bases for V and 1 base for J; bases not matched to a gene: 4. Germline values: CDR1 LGHDT, CDR2 YNNKEL (reference sequence). CDR3 region: CASGTSGGSYEQYF. The DNA for the CDR3 is TGTGCCAGCGGTACTAGCGGGGGATCCTACGAGCAGTACTTC.

The V call is TRBV4-3, the J call TRBJ2-7; D is undetermined. Germline V CDR1 and CDR2: LGHNA, YSLEER. This CDR3 comprises 15 residues. The V end lost 2 bases, the J end lost 5 bases, and 16 bases lay between the germline ends. CDR3 DNA: TGCGCCAGCAGCCAACCACCTTGGGGAACGGACGAGCAGTACTTC. Its translation: CASSQPPWGTDEQYF.

This rearrangement joins TRBV18 to TRBJ1-1; D is perhaps TRBD1 (5 bases). Trimming pared 0 bases from V and 1 base from J, leaving 6 bases between. The CDR3 covers 14 residues. In germline, CDR1 is KGHSH, CDR2 LQKENI. Written as DNA, the CDR3 is TGTGCCAGCTCACCACCGGGACGGAACACTGAAGCTTTCTTT. Amino acid sequence: CASSPPGRNTEAFF.

This clonotype was detected many times. This rearrangement joins TRBV7-2 to TRBJ1-6, with TRBD1 identical over 9 bases. V lost 0 bases and J lost 5; bases outside the gene matches: 8. The CDR3 totals 18 residues. CDR1 and CDR2 (germline): SGHTA, FQGNSA. CDR3: CASSLAGQGPRDNSPLHF. The DNA of the CDR3 is TGTGCCAGCAGCTTAGCGGGACAGGGACCGAGAGATAATTCACCCCTCCACTTT.

In this sample, this clonotype turned up many times. V is TRBV7-2 and J is TRBJ2-1; D perhaps matches TRBD2 (5 bases). Germline values: CDR1 SGHTA, CDR2 FQGNSA. This CDR3 spans 15 amino acids. The ends were cut back, 5 bases at V and 5 bases at J, with 16 bases in the middle. Here the CDR3 DNA reads TGTGCCAGCAGCCTGGTTGTCCGGGAAAACAATGAGCAGTTCTTC. Its translation is CASSLVVRENNEQFF.

This chain joins TRBV19 and TRBJ1-5; 8 positions match TRBD1. Germline V gene sequence: CDR1 LNHDA, CDR2 SQIVND (reference sequence). This CDR3 has 13 amino acids. The J segment lost 5 bases and the V segment lost 7 bases, leaving 4 bases of the junction unmatched. As DNA, the CDR3 is TGTGCCAGTACTGACAGGGGCGATCAGCCCCAGCATTTT. This gives the protein CASTDRGDQPQHF.

In its sample, this clonotype was seen many times. The rearrangement joins TRBV6-2 or TRBV6-3 to TRBJ1-5, with a possible D match to TRBD1 (5 bases). Germline CDR1 and CDR2: MNHEY and SVGEGT. The CDR3 runs 14 residues. The V end lost 6 bases, the J end lost 5 bases, and 14 bases lay between the germline ends. The CDR3 reads CASSPQLGDQPQHF. As DNA, the CDR3 is TGTGCCAGCAGCCCCCAATTGGGGGATCAGCCCCAGCATTTT.

V and J are TRBV15 and TRBJ1-2; possible D gene TRBD1, 5 bases. The CDR3 is made up of 15 amino acids. Germline CDR1 reads LNHNV; CDR2 reads YYDKDF (reference sequence). V was cut by 3 bases and J by 8 bases, with 19 bases left in between. The CDR3 loop is CATSRARGAPRGYTF. The CDR3 nucleotides are TGTGCCACCAGCAGGGCACGTGGGGCACCCCGAGGCTACACCTTC.

The table lists this clonotype with a few counts. The chain links TRBV29-1 to TRBJ1-5; D is uncertain. Germline CDR1 and CDR2: SQVTM and ANQGSEA. With 4 bases removed from V and 5 bases from J, the gap between germline ends came to 12 bases. The CDR3 length is 13 residues. The CDR3 bases are TGCAGCGTTGCTGGGAATGAAGATCAGCCCCAGCATTTT. It specifies CSVAGNEDQPQHF.

This clonotype appeared many times. This rearrangement joins TRBV7-3 to TRBJ2-3; 8 nucleotides line up with TRBD2. CDR3 size: 15 residues. The germline CDR1 and CDR2 sequences are SGHTA and FQGTGA. V shed 5 bases and J 6 bases; nucleotides not matched to a gene: 10. DNA for the CDR3: TGTGCCAGCAGCCCAGAAGGGACTAGGGGTGATACGCAGTATTTT. This encodes CASSPEGTRGDTQYF.

The V gene is TRBV7-9, the J gene TRBJ2-7, with D unclear. Germline V gene data show CDR1 as SEHNR and CDR2 as FQNEAQ (reference sequence). V was cut by 1 base and J by 0 bases, with 10 bases left in between. This CDR3 has 15 residues. The CDR3 sequence is CASSLDGSYSYEQYF. The CDR3 bases are TGTGCCAGCAGCTTAGACGGGTCTTACTCCTACGAGCAGTACTTC.

This clonotype was picked up many times. This chain uses TRBV19 with TRBJ2-5; TRBD1 matches at 8 bases. CDR1 is LNHDA, CDR2 SQIVND, per germline (reference sequence). The V segment lost 9 bases and the J segment 3 bases; nucleotides outside the gene matches: 6. The CDR3 covers 13 residues. In DNA form, the CDR3 reads TGTGCCAGGGGGACAGGAGGCAAAGAGACCCAGTACTTC. Translation gives CARGTGGKETQYF. The full variable domain, with the rest looked up from reference TRBV19 and TRBJ2-5, is DGGITQSPKYLFRKEGQNVTLSCEQNLNHDAMYWYRQDPGQGLRLIYYSQIVNDFQKGDIAEGYSVSREKKESFPLTVTSAQKNPTAFYLCARGTGGKETQYFGPGTRLLVL.

This clonotype was recorded many times. The rearrangement joins TRBV15 to TRBJ2-7; TRBD1 matches at 7 bases. The J segment lost 4 bases and the V segment lost 2 bases, leaving 2 bases of the junction unmatched. CDR1 and CDR2 (germline): LNHNV, YYDKDF (reference sequence). The CDR3 is 13 amino acids. The CDR3 nucleotides read TGTGCCACCAGCAGAACGGGACAGTACGAGCAGTACTTC. Encoded protein: CATSRTGQYEQYF.

This clonotype was counted ten times or more. The V and J genes are TRBV14 and TRBJ2-3, with TRBD2 matching 9 bases. With V trimmed by 2 bases and J by 1 base, 10 bases remained unmatched. This CDR3 spans 18 amino acids. The germline V gene encodes CDR1 SGHDN and CDR2 FVKESK. CDR3 nucleotides: TGTGCCAGCAGCCAATGGGTAGCGGGGGTATCTGGCACAGATACGCAGTATTTT. Residues: CASSQWVAGVSGTDTQYF.

This clonotype was detected many times. The chain is built from TRBV28 and TRBJ1-1; a possible D gene is TRBD1 (5 bases). CDR3 length equals 13 residues. CDR1 and CDR2 from the germline V gene are MDHEN and SYDVKM. With 4 bases removed from V and 6 bases from J, the gap between germline ends came to 12 bases. The CDR3 is CASSWGRVSEAFF. The CDR3 DNA sequence: TGTGCCAGCAGTTGGGGCAGGGTTTCTGAAGCTTTCTTT.

In this sample, this clonotype turned up many times. The chain has TRBV20-1 and TRBJ2-1; perhaps TRBD1 as D (5 bases). V lost 2 bases to trimming and J lost 6 bases, with 8 bases between them. Germline CDR1 DFQATT, CDR2 SNEGSKA (reference sequence). This CDR3 is built from 12 residues. The CDR3 nucleotides read TGCAGTGCTAGATTGGGGCTCAATGAGCAGTTCTTC. This gives the protein CSARLGLNEQFF.

V usage is TRBV14 and J usage is TRBJ2-7; 9 nucleotides line up with TRBD2. The CDR3 totals 14 residues. Germline V gene data show CDR1 as SGHDN and CDR2 as FVKESK. J lost 0 bases, V lost 6 bases, and 3 bases had no gene match. CDR3 region: CASSRTSDSYEQYF. The CDR3 coding sequence is TGTGCCAGCAGTCGGACTAGCGACTCCTACGAGCAGTACTTC.

This clonotype has ten or more counts. The V gene is TRBV6-1, the J gene TRBJ1-2; possibly TRBD1 for D (6 bases). The germline V gene has CDR1 MNHNS and CDR2 SASEGT. V was trimmed by 4 bases and J by 4 bases, leaving 13 bases between them. The CDR3 sequence is 14 residues long. CDR3 protein: CASSAQGSRYGYTF. The DNA of the CDR3 is TGTGCCAGCAGTGCGCAGGGGAGTCGCTATGGCTACACCTTC.

This clonotype has just a few counts. This sequence joins TRBV7-2 and TRBJ2-7; possibly TRBD2 for D (6 bases). V lost 1 base and J 5 bases, leaving 12 bases between the germline ends. This CDR3 is built from 14 residues. Germline-derived CDR1 and CDR2 are SGHTA and FQGNSA. The CDR3, as DNA: TGTGCCAGCAGCTTAGGGAGGGACTCGAACGAGCAGTACGTC. It encodes CASSLGRDSNEQYV.

A word on this clonotype: A junction end diverges from the germline sequence, so it may reflect a read error. The chain recombines TRBV4-2 with TRBJ2-1; D perhaps matches TRBD1 (5 bases). The CDR3 extends over 11 amino acids. CDR1 is LGHNA and CDR2 is YNFKEQ in the germline V gene. The DNA of the CDR3 is TGTGCCAGCAGCAAAGACAGAGAGCAGTTCTTC. Encoded protein: CASSKDREQFF.

There are many counts of this clonotype. J is TRBJ1-2 and V is TRBV12-3 or TRBV12-4; 7 bases map to TRBD1. J was trimmed by 2 bases and V by 4 bases; bases with no gene match: 4. The CDR3 runs 14 residues. CDR3 region: CASSSGGENYGYTF. CDR3 DNA: TGTGCCAGCAGTTCAGGGGGAGAGAACTATGGCTACACCTTC.